The 24 T cell receptor beta chains below all came from one sample that was sequenced in a study of blood T cell repertoires in COVID-19. The assay was immunoSEQ multiplex PCR, and TCRdb's table has in-frame clones only and misses some. The sample lists 140,000 to 150,000 clones, 87% seen once, with about 37% in the top ten. The sequencing sample was made of peripheral blood. All receptors come from a man aged 45-60 years who had recovered from COVID-19.

The V and J genes are TRBV18 and TRBJ2-1; 8 bases match TRBD1. Trimming cost V 5 bases and J 9 bases; bases outside gene matches: 9. Per the germline V gene, CDR1 is KGHSH and CDR2 is LQKENI. CDR3 length equals 14 residues. The chain's CDR3 is CASSGQGLWSEQFF. DNA of the CDR3: TGTGCCAGCTCAGGACAGGGTCTTTGGAGTGAGCAGTTCTTC.

V is TRBV11-2 and J is TRBJ1-1; D gene ambiguous. V lost 4 bases to trimming and J lost 5 bases, with 11 bases between them. CDR3 length: 13 residues. Germline V gives CDR1 SGHAT, CDR2 FQNNGV. DNA for the CDR3: TGTGCCAGCAGCTCATTCGCGGGGACTGAAGCTTTCTTT. Residues: CASSSFAGTEAFF.

The CDR3 nucleotides read TGTGCCAGCAGTGAGAGACAGGGTGGAGACTACGAGCAGTACTTC. Amino acid sequence: CASSERQGGDYEQYF. The chain links TRBV25-1 to TRBJ2-7; 7 bases match TRBD1. V shed 3 bases, J shed 3 bases, and the junction held 8 bases outside the gene matches. The CDR3 spans 15 residues. Germline CDR1 reads MGHDK; CDR2 reads SYGVNS.

The chain combines TRBV5-8 with TRBJ2-7, with D uncertain. CDR1 is SGHTS and CDR2 is YDEGEE in the germline V gene. This CDR3 region has 9 residues. Trimming cost V 4 bases and J 9 bases, with 5 bases left between them. This CDR3 reads CASSPGQYF. CDR3 coding DNA: TGTGCCAGCAGCCCGGGGCAGTACTTC.

This rearrangement joins TRBV19 to TRBJ2-2; 8 nucleotides align to TRBD1. V dropped 9 bases and J dropped 0; count of bases not matched to a gene: 3. Germline CDR1 LNHDA, CDR2 SQIVND (reference sequence). The CDR3 is 14 amino acids. CDR3 region: CASLRGPNTGELFF. DNA for the CDR3: TGTGCCAGCCTCAGGGGGCCGAACACCGGGGAGCTGTTTTTT. Drawing the rest from reference TRBV19 and TRBJ2-2, the complete variable domain is DGGITQSPKYLFRKEGQNVTLSCEQNLNHDAMYWYRQDPGQGLRLIYYSQIVNDFQKGDIAEGYSVSREKKESFPLTVTSAQKNPTAFYLCASLRGPNTGELFFGEGSRLTVL.

The chain uses TRBV25-1 and TRBJ2-1, with 9 bases aligning to TRBD1. The CDR3 is 14 amino acids. With V trimmed by 5 bases and J by 7 bases, 6 bases remained unmatched. CDR1 is MGHDK, CDR2 SYGVNS, per germline. The CDR3 DNA reads as TGTGCCAGCAGTATGGGGACAGGGAGAAATGAGCAGTTCTTC. Its translation is CASSMGTGRNEQFF.

J is TRBJ2-7 and V is TRBV10-2; 9 bases are a match to TRBD1. CDR3 size: 15 residues. CDR1 and CDR2 from the germline V gene are WSHSY and SAAADI. J lost 2 bases, V lost 5 bases, and 7 bases had no gene match. The CDR3 region is CASSFAGDRAYEQYF. The CDR3 DNA sequence: TGCGCCAGCAGTTTTGCGGGGGACAGGGCCTACGAGCAGTACTTC.

This rearrangement joins TRBV4-1 to TRBJ2-7; possible D gene TRBD1, 6 bases. The V gene lost 0 bases and the J gene lost 2 bases, with 11 bases spanning the gap. This CDR3 has 15 residues. Per the germline V gene, CDR1 is MGHRA and CDR2 is YSYEKL. This CDR3 reads CASSQEPEGAYEQYF. Written as DNA, the CDR3 is TGCGCCAGCAGCCAAGAACCCGAGGGGGCCTACGAGCAGTACTTC.

The rearrangement links TRBV4-3 to TRBJ1-1; D unclear. Deletions cut 0 bases from V and 1 base from J, with 6 bases between. Germline CDR1 reads LGHNA; CDR2 reads YSLEER. The CDR3 is 14 residues long. CDR3 loop: CASSQDGPNTEAFF. The DNA for the CDR3 is TGCGCCAGCAGCCAAGATGGGCCGAACACTGAAGCTTTCTTT.

Concerning this clone: Other DNA sequences in this specimen translate into the identical CDR3. The chain couples TRBV6-5 to TRBJ1-1; D uncertain. Germline V gene lookup returns CDR1 MNHEY and CDR2 SVGAGI. This CDR3 is built from 12 residues. V was clipped by 5 bases and J by 2 bases, with 6 bases between them. This CDR3 is CASSRVNTEAFF. CDR3 bases: TGTGCCAGCAGTCGGGTAAACACTGAAGCTTTCTTT.

The sample holds a few counts of this clone. The gene calls are TRBV11-3 and TRBJ2-7; 7 bases match TRBD1. The J segment lost 3 bases and the V segment lost 0 bases, leaving 5 bases of the junction unmatched. Germline V gene sequence: CDR1 SGHNT, CDR2 YENEEA. CDR3 length: 15 amino acids. The CDR3 DNA is TGTGCCAGCAGCTTAGAGACAGGGTTCGACTACGAGCAGTACTTC. Translated, it gives CASSLETGFDYEQYF.

This sequence joins TRBV6-1 and TRBJ2-1; weak D call: TRBD1 (6 bases). The germline V and J ends were trimmed by 4 bases and 0 bases, with 19 bases remaining between them. Germline CDR1 and CDR2: MNHNS and SASEGT. CDR3 length: 18 residues. The chain's CDR3 is CASSASLRGMSSYNEQFF. CDR3 sequence (DNA): TGTGCCAGCAGTGCATCCCTTAGGGGGATGAGCTCCTACAATGAGCAGTTCTTC.

This clone was seen a few times. Mismatch with germline at one junction end may stem from a read error. This chain uses TRBV18 with TRBJ1-1, with 10 bases lining up with TRBD1. The CDR3 contains 13 residues. In germline, CDR1 is KGHSH, CDR2 LQKENI. The DNA of the CDR3 is TGTGCCAGCTCACCACTCGACAGGGGGCAAGTCCCCTTT. Its protein product is CASSPLDRGQVPF.

The chain is built from TRBV3-1 (or the pseudogene TRBV3-2) and TRBJ2-2; perhaps TRBD1 as D (6 bases). The ends were cut back, 0 bases at V and 12 bases at J, with 14 bases in the middle. Germline V gene data show CDR1 as LGHDT and CDR2 as YNNKEL (reference sequence). The CDR3 has 14 amino acids. CDR3: CASSQDYHRGKLFF. Written as DNA, the CDR3 is TGTGCCAGCAGCCAAGACTACCATAGGGGGAAGCTGTTTTTT.

The chain has TRBV5-1 and TRBJ2-1; 11 nucleotides agree with TRBD2. Germline assignment: CDR1 SGHRS and CDR2 YFSETQ. J was trimmed by 6 bases and V by 3 bases; bases with no gene match: 8. The CDR3 has 16 residues. The CDR3 bases are TGCGCCAGCAGCTCCATTAGCGGGGGGGCCGTCAATGAGCAGTTCTTC. Residues: CASSSISGGAVNEQFF. Complete variable domain (other parts from reference TRBV5-1 and TRBJ2-1): KAGVTQTPRYLIKTRGQQVTLSCSPISGHRSVSWYQQTPGQGLQFLFEYFSETQRNKGNFPGRFSGRQFSNSRSEMNVSTLELGDSALYLCASSSISGGAVNEQFFGPGTRLTVL.

The rearrangement links TRBV7-2 to TRBJ1-3; weak D call: TRBD1 (6 bases). CDR1 and CDR2 from the germline V gene are SGHTA and FQGNSA. V gave up 5 bases and J gave up 3 bases, with 17 bases separating them. CDR3 size: 16 residues. DNA of the CDR3: TGTGCCAGCAGCCTACAGGGAACGGTTAATGGAAACACCATATATTTT. The encoded protein is CASSLQGTVNGNTIYF.

This chain joins TRBV6-5 and TRBJ2-7; perhaps TRBD1 as D (6 bases). Germline CDR1 and CDR2: MNHEY and SVGAGI. V was cut by 8 bases and J by 2 bases, with 16 bases left in between. This CDR3 is built from 14 residues. In nucleotides, the CDR3 is TGTGCCAGCTCCTCGCCGGGGACAACCTACGAGCAGTACTTC. Translation: CASSSPGTTYEQYF.

The chain uses TRBV5-1 and TRBJ2-7, with D possibly TRBD1 on 5 matching bases. There are 14 residues in the CDR3. Germline V gene lookup returns CDR1 SGHRS and CDR2 YFSETQ. V lost 0 bases to trimming and J lost 0 bases, with 7 bases between them. The chain's CDR3 is CASSLEQASYEQYF. The CDR3 nucleotides read TGCGCCAGCAGCTTGGAACAGGCCTCCTACGAGCAGTACTTC.

The V call is TRBV4-3, the J call TRBJ2-1, with TRBD2 identical over 7 bases. The J segment lost 11 bases and the V segment lost 3 bases, leaving 4 bases of the junction unmatched. Per germline, CDR1 LGHNA and CDR2 YSLEER. CDR3 size: 12 residues. The CDR3 reads CASSQGRGKQFF. The CDR3, as DNA: TGCGCCAGCAGCCAGGGGCGGGGGAAGCAGTTCTTC.

The V call is TRBV7-3, the J call TRBJ2-7; 11 bases align to TRBD2. CDR1 is SGHTA and CDR2 is FQGTGA in the germline V gene. This CDR3 is 15 amino acids long. With V trimmed by 4 bases and J by 3 bases, 5 bases remained unmatched. CDR3 bases: TGTGCCAGCAGCTATCTAGCGGGGGGACTCTACGAGCAGTACTTC. Its translation is CASSYLAGGLYEQYF.

The chain recombines TRBV3-1 (or the pseudogene TRBV3-2) with TRBJ2-2, with D maybe TRBD1 (5 bases). V lost 5 bases and J lost 0, with 16 bases in between. CDR3 length: 17 amino acids. The V gene's germline CDR1 is LGHDT and CDR2 YNNKEL (reference sequence). This chain's CDR3 is CASSKPLDNSNTGELFF. The CDR3 DNA is TGTGCCAGCAGCAAACCCCTGGACAATTCGAACACCGGGGAGCTGTTTTTT.

This chain joins TRBV19 and TRBJ1-1; TRBD1 aligns across 8 bases. The CDR3 totals 14 residues. Losses at the gene ends were 10 bases for V and 4 bases for J; bases not matched to a gene: 11. Germline CDR1 reads LNHDA; CDR2 reads SQIVND (reference sequence). CDR3 DNA: TGTGCCACCAACCCCCGACAGGGGAGCACTGAAGCTTTCTTT. Its translation is CATNPRQGSTEAFF.

The V and J genes are TRBV6-5 and TRBJ2-2; D is possibly TRBD2 (6 bases). From germline, CDR1 is MNHEY and CDR2 SVGAGI. The CDR3 consists of 14 residues. V dropped 8 bases and J dropped 1 base, with 11 bases sitting between them. CDR3 coding DNA: TGTGCCAGCGGAGGGGAACAGAACACCGGGGAGCTGTTTTTT. Its translation is CASGGEQNTGELFF.

The rearrangement links TRBV6-5 to TRBJ2-3, with 7 bases aligning to TRBD1. From germline, CDR1 is MNHEY and CDR2 SVGAGI. This CDR3 has 14 residues. V was clipped by 8 bases and J by 0 bases; unmatched bases: 5. The DNA for the CDR3 is TGTGCCAGCGACAGGGACACTAGCACAGATACGCAGTATTTT. The encoded protein is CASDRDTSTDTQYF.